These 8 T cell receptor beta chains were sequenced from one sample in a study of shared clonotypes between healthy human individuals. Measured with immunoSEQ multiplex PCR; TCRdb has only the in-frame clones, and not every one. Of more than 2,000,000 clones listed, around nine tenths are singletons. The sample was naive CD4+ T cells sorted from blood. Subset in this sample: CD45RA+ positively selected. Receptors were obtained from a man younger than 30 in good health.

The V gene is TRBV5-6, the J gene TRBJ2-5; D is uncertain. The CDR3 sequence is 15 residues long. V lost 3 bases and J 2 bases, leaving 14 bases between the germline ends. The germline CDR1 and CDR2 sequences are SGHDT and YYEEEE. The CDR3 region is CASSSLLGPQETQYF. The CDR3 bases are TGTGCCAGCAGCTCCCTACTCGGACCGCAAGAGACCCAGTACTTC. The full variable domain, its missing parts supplied by reference TRBV5-6 and TRBJ2-5, is DAGVTQSPTHLIKTRGQQVTLRCSPKSGHDTVSWYQQALGQGPQFIFQYYEEEERQRGNFPDRFSGHQFPNYSSELNVNALLLGDSALYLCASSSLLGPQETQYFGPGTRLLVL.

This chain joins TRBV5-8 and TRBJ1-5; TRBD1 agrees at 7 bases. The CDR3 is 16 amino acids. V gave up 4 bases and J gave up 0 bases; unmatched junction bases: 7. Germline CDR1 is SGHTS and CDR2 is YDEGEE. In DNA, the CDR3 is TGTGCCAGCAGCAGACAGGGTTATAATAGCAATCAGCCCCAGCATTTT. Residues: CASSRQGYNSNQPQHF.

The chain has TRBV19 and TRBJ1-5; D may be TRBD1 (5 bases). The germline V gene encodes CDR1 LNHDA and CDR2 SQIVND (reference sequence). Deletions cut 6 bases from V and 1 base from J, with 10 bases between. The CDR3 is 14 amino acids. CDR3 residues: CASRGGHSNQPQHF. CDR3 coding DNA: TGTGCCAGTAGGGGCGGACACAGCAATCAGCCCCAGCATTTT.

In regard to this clone: Other DNA sequences in the same sample also yield this CDR3. J is TRBJ1-5 and V is TRBV30; D may be TRBD1 (5 bases). The CDR3 has 14 amino acids. The germline V and J ends were trimmed by 1 base and 2 bases, with 9 bases remaining between them. From germline, CDR1 is GTSNPN and CDR2 SVGIG (reference sequence). In DNA, the CDR3 is TGTGCCTGGAGTGCTGGGGCGGGCAATCAGCCCCAGCATTTT. This codes for CAWSAGAGNQPQHF.

The CDR3 DNA sequence: TGTGCCAGCAGGACAGGGTCCGTCGGCACTGAAGCTTTCTTT. Its protein is CASRTGSVGTEAFF. The chain joins TRBV6-5 to TRBJ1-1, with 7 nucleotides matching TRBD1. V lost 6 bases to trimming and J lost 4 bases; unmatched junction nucleotides: 8. Germline CDR1 MNHEY, CDR2 SVGAGI. This CDR3 is 14 amino acids long.

This clone was observed a single time. The chain employs TRBV6-1 and TRBJ1-4, with TRBD1 as a possible D gene (5 bases). This CDR3 has 15 residues. Per germline, CDR1 MNHNS and CDR2 SASEGT. Deletions cut 2 bases from V and 5 bases from J, with 12 bases between. The CDR3 region is CASSESGGDNEKLFF. CDR3 in DNA: TGTGCCAGCAGTGAATCAGGAGGGGACAATGAAAAACTGTTTTTT.

In this sample, this clone turned up once. The chain combines TRBV9 with TRBJ1-2, with TRBD1 identical over 7 bases. Germline V lookup: CDR1 SGDLS, CDR2 YYNGEE. V was clipped by 2 bases and J by 4 bases; unmatched bases: 11. The CDR3 sequence is 16 residues long. DNA of the CDR3: TGTGCCAGCAGCGTCGGACAGGTTCTTGAAGTCTATGGCTACACCTTC. Amino acids: CASSVGQVLEVYGYTF.

This chain joins TRBV27 and TRBJ2-1; 7 bases are shared with TRBD1. Losses at the gene ends were 6 bases for V and 4 bases for J; bases not matched to a gene: 12. This CDR3 contains 16 residues. CDR1 MNHEY and CDR2 SMNVEV come from the germline V gene (reference sequence). The CDR3: CASRPAGTAIYNEQFF. In DNA form, the CDR3 reads TGTGCCAGCAGACCCGCCGGGACAGCTATATACAATGAGCAGTTCTTC.